What follows are 3 T cell receptor beta chains derived from one specimen sequenced in a study of blood T cell repertoires in COVID-19. Assay: immunoSEQ multiplex PCR; the TCRdb copy retains only in-frame clones and omits some. The table lists 150,000 to 200,000 clones, roughly 90% of them singletons. Sequences were obtained from PBMCs or T cells enriched from blood (not recorded which). These receptors were taken from a woman aged 18 to 35 who had recovered from COVID-19.

The chain links TRBV28 to TRBJ2-5, with D maybe TRBD1 (5 bases). The germline CDR1 and CDR2 sequences are MDHEN and SYDVKM. This CDR3 spans 13 amino acids. V was trimmed by 3 bases and J by 5 bases, leaving 10 bases between them. The CDR3 loop reads CASSFQGSETQYF. For the CDR3, the DNA is TGTGCCAGCAGTTTTCAGGGTTCGGAGACCCAGTACTTC.

The V gene is TRBV30, the J gene TRBJ1-1; the D gene is possibly TRBD1 (6 bases). This CDR3 has 16 amino acids. CDR1 and CDR2 (germline): GTSNPN, SVGIG (reference sequence). Between the trimmed V and J ends, which lost 5 bases and 0 bases, there was a span of 19 bases. The CDR3 loop reads CAWRTLGAFMNTEAFF. For the CDR3, the DNA is TGTGCCTGGCGGACTTTGGGGGCATTCATGAACACTGAAGCTTTCTTT.

The chain links TRBV9 to TRBJ2-6, with 10 bases aligning to TRBD2. The CDR3 runs 17 residues. Unmatched junction bases numbered 4, after V lost 4 bases and J lost 0 bases. The germline V gene encodes CDR1 SGDLS and CDR2 YYNGEE. Here the CDR3 DNA reads TGTGCCAGCAGCCCAGGACTAGCGGTCTCTGGGGCCAACGTCCTGACTTTC. Protein sequence: CASSPGLAVSGANVLTF.